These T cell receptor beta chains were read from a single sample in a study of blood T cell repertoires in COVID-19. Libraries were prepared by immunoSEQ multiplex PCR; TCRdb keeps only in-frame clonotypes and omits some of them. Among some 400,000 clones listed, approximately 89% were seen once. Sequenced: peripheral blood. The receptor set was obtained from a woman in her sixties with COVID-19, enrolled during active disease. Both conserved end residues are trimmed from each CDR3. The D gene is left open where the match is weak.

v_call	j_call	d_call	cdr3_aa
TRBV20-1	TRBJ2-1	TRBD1	SASRDRGGEQF
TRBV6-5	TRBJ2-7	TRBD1	ASRLYRGVGYEQY
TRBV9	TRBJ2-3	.	ASSPTDLTDTQY
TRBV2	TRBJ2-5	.	ASSGQGLPETQY
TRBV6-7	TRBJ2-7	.	ASSSPCSTGYEQY
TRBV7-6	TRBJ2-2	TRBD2	ASSSTSGGLNGELF
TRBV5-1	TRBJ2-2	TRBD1	ASRIGTGGTGELF
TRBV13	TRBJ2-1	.	ASSSREGHRYNEQF
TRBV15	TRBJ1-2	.	ATSRDRGDWYGYT
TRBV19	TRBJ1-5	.	ASRGVWRFSNQPQH
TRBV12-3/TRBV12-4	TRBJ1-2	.	ASSLRISYGYT
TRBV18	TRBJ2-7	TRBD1	ASSPQDRGEQY
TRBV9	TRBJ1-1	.	ASSVEGDTEAF
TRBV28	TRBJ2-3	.	ASRGEGGGADTQY
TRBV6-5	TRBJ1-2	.	ASSYRGGGYT
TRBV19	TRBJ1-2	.	ASSIQGYGYT
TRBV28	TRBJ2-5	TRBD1	ASSFSGTGVGETQY
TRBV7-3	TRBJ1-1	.	ASRRSGGLETEAF
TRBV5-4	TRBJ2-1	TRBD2	ASSSGASPEQF
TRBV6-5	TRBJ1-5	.	ASSYNREQPQH
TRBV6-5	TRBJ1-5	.	ASSLTAHQPQH
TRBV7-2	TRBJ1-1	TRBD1	ASSRQGAQNTEAF
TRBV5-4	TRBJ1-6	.	ASRDRDNSPLH
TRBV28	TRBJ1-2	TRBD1	ASSLGTAPYGYT